One sample yielded the 2 T cell receptor beta chains listed below, sequenced in a study of T cells expressing NK-cell markers. TCRdb processed the 5' RACE reads again and assigns one entry to each CDR3 protein, with no DNA. The listing records about 540,000 distinct CDR3 sequences. Sequencing was performed on blood T cells: a sorted CD56 or NKG2C T cell subset, CD4+ or CD8+ T cells, or bulk PBMC T cells (not recorded which). Every receptor here comes from a man aged 18-30 years in good health.

This chain links TRBV7-8 with TRBJ2-1; TCRdb returns TRBD2, unconfirmable since there is no DNA. Germline lookup yields CDR1 SGHVS and CDR2 FQNEAQ. The length of the CDR3 is 15 residues. The CDR3 spells CASTERLYGYNEQFF. Together with reference TRBV7-8 and TRBJ2-1, the CDR3 gives the full variable domain: GAGVSQSPRYKVAKRGQDVALRCDPISGHVSLFWYQQALGQGPEFLTYFQNEAQLDKSGLPSDRFFAERPEGSVSTLKIQRTQQEDSAVYLCASTERLYGYNEQFFGPGTRLTVL.

The chain links TRBV2 to TRBJ2-3; TCRdb picks TRBD1, but there is no DNA to check that call. The CDR3 is 16 amino acids. The germline V gene has CDR1 SNHLY and CDR2 FYNNEI. CDR3: CASSEELTGGTDTQYF. The full variable domain, in which reference TRBV2 and TRBJ2-3 provide the parts outside the CDR3, is EPEVTQTPSHQVTQMGQEVILRCVPISNHLYFYWYRQILGQKVEFLVSFYNNEISEKSEIFDDQFSVERPDGSNFTLKIRSTKLEDSAMYFCASSEELTGGTDTQYFGPGTRLTVL.